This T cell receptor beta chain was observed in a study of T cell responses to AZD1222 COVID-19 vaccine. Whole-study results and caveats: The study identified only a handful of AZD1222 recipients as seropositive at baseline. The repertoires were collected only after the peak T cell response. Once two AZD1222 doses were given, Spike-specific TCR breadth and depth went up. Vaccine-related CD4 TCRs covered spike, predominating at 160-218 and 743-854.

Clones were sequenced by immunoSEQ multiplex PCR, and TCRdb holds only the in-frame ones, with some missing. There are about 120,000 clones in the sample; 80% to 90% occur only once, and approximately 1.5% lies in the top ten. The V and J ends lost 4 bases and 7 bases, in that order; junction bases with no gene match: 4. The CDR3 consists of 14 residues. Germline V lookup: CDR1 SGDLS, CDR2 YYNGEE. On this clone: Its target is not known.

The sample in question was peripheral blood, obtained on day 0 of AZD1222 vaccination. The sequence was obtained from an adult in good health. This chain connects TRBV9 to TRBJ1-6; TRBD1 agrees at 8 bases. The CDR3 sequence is CASSYRGGNSPLHF. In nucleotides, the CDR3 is TGTGCCAGCAGCTACAGGGGGGGGAATTCACCCCTCCACTTT.